This entry lists 21 T cell receptor beta chains sequenced from one sample in a study of human T cells and chemical hapten exposure. Time point reported: healthy volunteer bleed at 2 weeks. Blood, whole and unfractionated, served as the source for total RNA extraction. TCRdb fed the RACE reads into MiXCR, producing one record per CDR3 protein. The repertoire consists of under 95,000 distinct CDR3 sequences, with approximately 9.7% occurring once and the leading ten covering 2.9%. Material for sequencing was whole blood. Every receptor here comes from a female donor in good health. Some clones in this sample may be carry-over from other donors' samples.

This clonotype was detected a few times. This chain uses TRBV5-4 with TRBJ2-5; TRBD2 might be the D (6 bases). Germline V lookup: CDR1 SGHNT, CDR2 YYREEE (reference sequence). Trimming pared 3 bases from V and 1 base from J, leaving 10 bases between. The CDR3 runs to 14 residues. This CDR3 reads CASSSRDFQETQYF. CDR3 coding DNA: TGTGCCAGCAGCTCCCGGGACTTCCAAGAGACCCAGTACTTC.

At least ten counts were recorded for this clonotype. This chain uses TRBV28 with TRBJ1-5; tentatively, D is TRBD1 (5 bases). V shed 5 bases and J shed 5 bases, with 28 bases lying between them. The germline V gene encodes CDR1 MDHEN and CDR2 SYDVKM. The CDR3 covers 19 residues. The CDR3 nucleotides are TGTGCCAGCAGTAAAAGGGGCTTTCGGGACCGCAGCACACATCAGCCCCAGCATTTT. This encodes CASSKRGFRDRSTHQPQHF.

The rearrangement joins TRBV5-1 to TRBJ1-1, with 7 nucleotides matching TRBD1. The CDR3 covers 15 residues. V lost 2 bases and J lost 1; bases outside the gene matches: 5. From germline, CDR1 is SGHRS and CDR2 YFSETQ. The CDR3 here is CASSLGGSTNTEAFF. In nucleotides, the CDR3 is TGCGCCAGCAGCTTAGGGGGCTCGACGAACACTGAAGCTTTCTTT.

The sample holds many counts of this clonotype. The chain has TRBV19 and TRBJ1-5; D is ambiguous. Germline V gene data show CDR1 as LNHDA and CDR2 as SQIVND (reference sequence). The CDR3 is 17 residues long. The V end was cut by 3 bases, the J end by 0 bases, with 15 bases between. The CDR3 region is CASSMIGGSGSNQPQHF. CDR3 DNA sequence: TGTGCCAGTAGTATGATTGGAGGGAGTGGTAGCAATCAGCCCCAGCATTTT.

The CDR3 spells CASTGGDTGELFF. CDR3 nucleotide sequence: TGTGCCAGTACGGGAGGGGACACCGGGGAGCTGTTTTTT. The chain links TRBV19 to TRBJ2-2, with 8 bases aligning to TRBD2. CDR1 and CDR2 (germline): LNHDA, SQIVND (reference sequence). This CDR3 has 13 residues. Germline trimming cut 7 bases from V and 3 bases from J; bases unmatched to any gene: 1.

The gene calls are TRBV7-2 and TRBJ1-1, with no clear D. This CDR3 spans 14 amino acids. The germline CDR1 and CDR2 sequences are SGHTA and FQGNSA. V was trimmed by 0 bases and J by 2 bases, leaving 7 bases between them. The CDR3 region has the DNA TGTGCCAGCAGCTTAGCAGGACTAAACACTGAAGCTTTCTTT. Amino acid sequence: CASSLAGLNTEAFF.

This clonotype has a handful of counts. This chain connects TRBV12-3 or TRBV12-4 to TRBJ2-1, with 8 bases matching TRBD1. Losses at the gene ends were 11 bases for V and 4 bases for J; bases not matched to a gene: 10. This CDR3 is 14 amino acids long. CDR3 amino acids: CAAGGPSGYNEQFF. The CDR3 DNA follows: TGTGCCGCAGGGGGCCCCAGTGGGTACAATGAGCAGTTCTTC.

The chain is built from TRBV2 and TRBJ2-5; 7 bases align to TRBD1. The CDR3 sequence is 15 residues long. From germline, CDR1 is SNHLY and CDR2 FYNNEI. J lost 1 base, V lost 6 bases, and 8 bases had no gene match. The CDR3 loop reads CASRINRGPQETQYF. The CDR3 nucleotides are TGTGCCAGCAGGATTAACAGGGGACCCCAAGAGACCCAGTACTTC.

In its sample, this clonotype was seen many times. The chain carries TRBV12-3 or TRBV12-4 and TRBJ1-1; no definite D call. This CDR3 comprises 14 residues. V was trimmed by 5 bases and J by 0 bases, leaving 10 bases between them. CDR3 amino acids: CASSPRSMNTEAFF. The CDR3 DNA follows: TGTGCCAGCAGTCCCCGGTCGATGAACACTGAAGCTTTCTTT.

This clonotype appeared a few times. The chain has TRBV5-1 and TRBJ2-3; a possible D gene is TRBD1 (6 bases). V was pared by 0 bases and J by 4 bases, with 9 bases between. This CDR3 has 14 residues. CDR1 is SGHRS and CDR2 is YFSETQ in the germline V gene. CDR3 loop: CASSLGSGADTQYF. In DNA form, the CDR3 reads TGCGCCAGCAGCTTGGGATCAGGGGCAGATACGCAGTATTTT.

The chain uses TRBV4-1 and TRBJ2-3, with 10 bases matching TRBD2. Germline V gene data show CDR1 as MGHRA and CDR2 as YSYEKL. V was clipped by 0 bases and J by 1 base; unmatched bases: 7. The CDR3 runs 18 residues. The CDR3 protein is CASSQDEREGRGTDTQYF. The CDR3 DNA is TGCGCCAGCAGCCAAGACGAGCGGGAGGGCCGGGGCACAGATACGCAGTATTTT.

As concerns this clonotype: A junction boundary mismatches the germline segment, possibly from a read error. The V gene is TRBV7-9, the J gene TRBJ1-1; 9 bases match TRBD1. The CDR3 totals 18 residues. CDR1 is SEHNR, CDR2 FQNEAQ, per germline (reference sequence). CDR3 sequence reads: CVSSQLRTGGERNTEAFF. The CDR3 nucleotides are TGTGTCAGCAGCCAATTAAGAACAGGGGGCGAGAGGAACACTGAAGCTTTCTTT.

This clonotype was counted a few times. The rearrangement joins TRBV10-2 to TRBJ2-1; 10 bases are shared with TRBD2. Germline lookup yields CDR1 WSHSY and CDR2 SAAADI. The CDR3 totals 16 residues. V trimming: 6 bases; J trimming: 3 bases; junction bases outside the gene matches: 8. The CDR3 nucleotides read TGCGCCAGCAGGCAACCGGGACTAGCGTTCTACAATGAGCAGTTCTTC. Translated: CASRQPGLAFYNEQFF.

The table lists this clonotype with many counts. The chain uses TRBV19 and TRBJ2-5; the match to TRBD1 covers 11 bases. V gave up 2 bases and J gave up 5 bases; unmatched junction bases: 10. The germline CDR1 and CDR2 sequences are LNHDA and SQIVND (reference sequence). The CDR3 extends over 17 amino acids. CDR3 sequence reads: CASSIRAPRTGGETQYF. In DNA form, the CDR3 reads TGTGCCAGTAGTATAAGGGCCCCTAGGACAGGGGGCGAGACCCAGTACTTC.

This clonotype has ten or more counts. J is TRBJ2-1 and V is TRBV11-3; possibly TRBD2 for D (6 bases). This CDR3 is 17 amino acids long. Trimming removed 2 bases at V and 8 bases at J, with 22 bases between. Per germline, CDR1 SGHNT and CDR2 YENEEA. DNA for the CDR3: TGTGCCAGCAGCTTAATTCCGGGGCTAGCGAGAGGCGATGAGCAGTTCTTC. It is translated as CASSLIPGLARGDEQFF.

The chain uses TRBV27 and TRBJ2-3, with 13 positions matching TRBD2. The germline gives CDR1 MNHEY, CDR2 SMNVEV (reference sequence). V shed 5 bases, J shed 4 bases, and the junction held 6 bases outside the gene matches. The length of the CDR3 is 16 residues. In DNA, the CDR3 is TGTGCCAGCAGTCCCGGACTAGCGGGAGTAGCAGATACGCAGTATTTT. It yields the protein CASSPGLAGVADTQYF.

This clonotype was recorded many times. The rearrangement uses TRBV5-6 and TRBJ2-1, with D unresolved. The germline gives CDR1 SGHDT, CDR2 YYEEEE. The CDR3 loop spans 13 amino acids. Between the trimmed V and J ends, which lost 0 bases and 9 bases, there was a span of 10 bases. CDR3 amino acids: CASSLVLPLEQFF. The CDR3 DNA follows: TGTGCCAGCAGCTTGGTTCTACCCCTTGAGCAGTTCTTC.

This clonotype has only a few counts. V usage is TRBV3-1 and J usage is TRBJ1-2, with 7 bases lining up with TRBD1. Looked up from germline, CDR1 is LGHDT and CDR2 is YNNKEL (reference sequence). The junction had 6 bases not matched to a gene; V was cut back by 5 bases and J by 0 bases. This CDR3 comprises 15 residues. The chain's CDR3 is CASSYATGTNYGYTF. The CDR3 DNA sequence: TGTGCCAGCAGCTACGCGACAGGGACTAACTATGGCTACACCTTC.

Only a few counts were recorded for this clonotype. This chain uses TRBV27 with TRBJ2-3; 10 bases fit TRBD2. Germline CDR1 is MNHEY and CDR2 is SMNVEV (reference sequence). V trimming: 2 bases; J trimming: 1 base; junction bases outside the gene matches: 3. The CDR3 totals 16 residues. The CDR3, as DNA: TGTGCCAGCAGTTTAAGGAGCGGGAGGGGCACAGATACGCAGTATTTT. It translates to CASSLRSGRGTDTQYF.

This clonotype has more than one count but fewer than ten. This chain connects TRBV5-1 to TRBJ2-3; D is uncertain. Germline CDR1 is SGHRS and CDR2 is YFSETQ. This CDR3 is built from 14 residues. V was shortened by 5 bases and J by 2 bases, with 12 bases between the two germline ends. The CDR3 region has the DNA TGCGCCAGCAGGGATACCCCATCCACAGATACGCAGTATTTT. Translating it yields CASRDTPSTDTQYF. Based on the CDR3 plus reference TRBV5-1 and TRBJ2-3, the full variable domain is KAGVTQTPRYLIKTRGQQVTLSCSPISGHRSVSWYQQTPGQGLQFLFEYFSETQRNKGNFPGRFSGRQFSNSRSEMNVSTLELGDSALYLCASRDTPSTDTQYFGPGTRLTVL.

This clonotype was recorded many times. The gene calls are TRBV20-1 and TRBJ2-3; D tentatively reads TRBD1 or TRBD2 (7 bases each). The CDR3 loop spans 16 amino acids. The V end lost 1 base, the J end lost 6 bases, and 20 bases lay between the germline ends. Germline V gene sequence: CDR1 DFQATT, CDR2 SNEGSKA (reference sequence). This CDR3 reads CSARGRTGAGWDTQYF. The CDR3 DNA reads as TGCAGTGCTAGAGGCCGGACAGGAGCGGGATGGGATACGCAGTATTTT.